This entry lists 4 T cell receptor beta chains sequenced from one sample in a study of blood T cell repertoires in COVID-19. Produced via immunoSEQ multiplex PCR; TCRdb's table is partial and in-frame only. Among around 370,000 clones listed, around 91% were seen once. Source material: peripheral blood. The receptors shown here come from a woman under 30 who had recovered from COVID-19.

This rearrangement joins TRBV18 to TRBJ2-5; TRBD1 matches at 8 bases. The length of the CDR3 is 15 residues. Germline V gives CDR1 KGHSH, CDR2 LQKENI. Unmatched junction bases numbered 7, after V lost 4 bases and J lost 3 bases. The CDR3 reads CASSLSNRGEETQYF. The CDR3 DNA reads TGTGCCAGCTCACTTTCAAACAGGGGGGAAGAGACCCAGTACTTC. Together with reference TRBV18 and TRBJ2-5, the CDR3 gives the full variable domain: NAGVMQNPRHLVRRRGQEARLRCSPMKGHSHVYWYRQLPEEGLKFMVYLQKENIIDESGMPKERFSAEFPKEGPSILRIQQVVRGDSAAYFCASSLSNRGEETQYFGPGTRLLVL.

This clone was counted a few times. The rearrangement links TRBV12-3 or TRBV12-4 to TRBJ2-5; the D gene is possibly TRBD2 (5 bases). The CDR3 totals 13 residues. V lost 5 bases to trimming and J lost 5 bases, with 12 bases between them. CDR3: CASSRIRRETQYF. CDR3 nucleotide sequence: TGTGCCAGCAGTCGAATCAGGAGGGAGACCCAGTACTTC.

The V call is TRBV27, the J call TRBJ2-4; D not resolved. There are 16 residues in the CDR3. The V end lost 3 bases, the J end lost 3 bases, and 15 bases lay between the germline ends. Germline V gene data show CDR1 as MNHEY and CDR2 as SMNVEV (reference sequence). The DNA of the CDR3 is TGTGCCAGCAGTTTTATCTCCCGGGTTGGCAAAAACATTCAGTACTTC. This sequence encodes CASSFISRVGKNIQYF.

This chain connects TRBV7-2 to TRBJ1-5; TRBD1 matches at 9 bases. Germline V lookup: CDR1 SGHTA, CDR2 FQGNSA. The CDR3 has 17 residues. V was pared by 4 bases and J by 5 bases, with 12 bases of the junction left unmatched. The CDR3 spells CASSSSGPGQGHQPQHF. CDR3 nucleotides: TGTGCCAGCAGCTCAAGCGGCCCGGGACAGGGACATCAGCCCCAGCATTTT.